Below, 21 T cell receptor beta chains from the same sample are listed, as sequenced in a study of blood T cell repertoires in COVID-19. TCRdb keeps only in-frame clones here, not all; method: immunoSEQ multiplex PCR. The sample records around 270,000 clones, 75% to 90% being singletons. The sample comprised peripheral blood. These TCRs come from a man aged 40-55 years with acute or convalescent COVID-19.

J is TRBJ1-4 and V is TRBV18, with D possibly TRBD1 on 5 matching bases. The length of the CDR3 is 13 residues. The V gene's germline CDR1 is KGHSH and CDR2 LQKENI. V was pared by 3 bases and J by 7 bases, with 9 bases between. CDR3 in DNA: TGTGCCAGCTCACCCCGACAGTTTGAAAAACTGTTTTTT. Its translation: CASSPRQFEKLFF.

J is TRBJ2-3 and V is TRBV5-1; 13 nucleotides agree with TRBD2. V dropped 5 bases and J dropped 0; count of bases not matched to a gene: 9. The CDR3 contains 18 residues. CDR1 and CDR2 from the germline V gene are SGHRS and YFSETQ. In DNA form, the CDR3 reads TGCGCCAGCAGTTTGAGACTAGCGGGGGGCTCTAGCACAGATACGCAGTATTTT. Amino acid sequence: CASSLRLAGGSSTDTQYF.

The V and J genes are TRBV6-5 and TRBJ1-2, with a tentative D call TRBD1 (5 bases). V lost 6 bases, J lost 5 bases, and 13 bases lay in between. Per the germline V gene, CDR1 is MNHEY and CDR2 is SVGAGI. The CDR3 loop spans 13 amino acids. In DNA form, the CDR3 reads TGTGCCAGCAGAACTAGGGGAGGATATGGCTACACCTTC. This codes for CASRTRGGYGYTF.

This chain uses TRBV2 with TRBJ2-1; 9 bases map to TRBD1. The V gene's germline CDR1 is SNHLY and CDR2 FYNNEI. V lost 6 bases and J lost 8; bases outside the gene matches: 11. The CDR3 has 15 amino acids. The DNA of the CDR3 is TGTGCCAGCAGCCCCGGGACAGGGCTTTGGGATGAGCAGTTCTTC. It codes for CASSPGTGLWDEQFF.

The chain uses TRBV9 and TRBJ1-4, with D perhaps matching TRBD1 (6 bases). Per the germline V gene, CDR1 is SGDLS and CDR2 is YYNGEE. Trimming shortened V by 4 bases and J by 0 bases, and 10 bases separated the two germline ends. The CDR3 has 15 residues. CDR3 in DNA: TGTGCCAGCAGCTCCGAGGGGGCAACTAATGAAAAACTGTTTTTT. Translating gives CASSSEGATNEKLFF.

The chain couples TRBV7-2 to TRBJ1-4; no clear D. The germline V gene has CDR1 SGHTA and CDR2 FQGNSA. V was clipped by 4 bases and J by 10 bases, with 16 bases between them. The CDR3 runs to 14 residues. The DNA for the CDR3 is TGTGCCAGCAGCTACTTCTTCGTGGAGGGAAAACTGTTTTTT. Its translation is CASSYFFVEGKLFF.

This rearrangement joins TRBV13 to TRBJ1-6, with D hard to call. Trimming removed 3 bases at V and 7 bases at J, with 10 bases between. In germline, CDR1 is PRHDT, CDR2 FYEKMQ (reference sequence). The CDR3 is made up of 14 amino acids. Here the CDR3 DNA reads TGTGCCAGCAGCTTCCGGGCGGGGAATTCACCCCTCCACTTT. It translates to CASSFRAGNSPLHF. Looking up the rest from reference TRBV13 and TRBJ1-6 gives the full variable domain: AAGVIQSPRHLIKEKRETATLKCYPIPRHDTVYWYQQGPGQDPQFLISFYEKMQSDKGSIPDRFSAQQFSDYHSELNMSSLELGDSALYFCASSFRAGNSPLHFGNGTRLTVT.

The V and J genes are TRBV27 and TRBJ2-1; 7 positions match TRBD1. V gave up 3 bases and J gave up 8 bases; unmatched junction bases: 7. Germline V CDR1 and CDR2: MNHEY, SMNVEV (reference sequence). This CDR3 contains 14 residues. In DNA, the CDR3 is TGTGCCAGCAGTTTCTGGGACAGCCCCCATGAGCAGTTCTTC. Its protein product is CASSFWDSPHEQFF.

The J gene is TRBJ2-1, the V gene TRBV3-1 (or the pseudogene TRBV3-2), with 7 bases that match TRBD2. From germline, CDR1 is LGHDT and CDR2 YNNKEL (reference sequence). This CDR3 contains 12 residues. V shed 2 bases and J 9 bases; nucleotides not matched to a gene: 1. In DNA, the CDR3 is TGTGCCAGCAGCCAACCGGGGGGTGAGCAGTTCTTC. This codes for CASSQPGGEQFF.

The chain joins TRBV27 to TRBJ2-2; 8 bases line up with TRBD1. J lost 4 bases, V lost 8 bases, and 3 bases had no gene match. Germline V gives CDR1 MNHEY, CDR2 SMNVEV (reference sequence). The CDR3 runs to 13 residues. The CDR3 DNA reads as TGTGCCAGCGGACAGGGTGGCACCGGGGAGCTGTTTTTT. Encoded protein: CASGQGGTGELFF.

The chain combines TRBV2 with TRBJ1-1; a weak D match, TRBD1 (5 bases). Trimming left V 6 bases short and J 3 bases short, with 14 bases between. Germline V gene lookup returns CDR1 SNHLY and CDR2 FYNNEI. The CDR3 consists of 14 residues. The CDR3 DNA reads TGTGCCAGCAGGATCGAGCGGGGGTACACTGAAGCTTTCTTT. The encoded protein is CASRIERGYTEAFF. Complete variable domain (other parts from reference TRBV2 and TRBJ1-1): EPEVTQTPSHQVTQMGQEVILRCVPISNHLYFYWYRQILGQKVEFLVSFYNNEISEKSEIFDDQFSVERPDGSNFTLKIRSTKLEDSAMYFCASRIERGYTEAFFGQGTRLTVV.

The chain recombines TRBV6-5 with TRBJ2-7; a weak D match, TRBD2 (7 bases). The CDR3 loop spans 15 amino acids. Germline V gene data show CDR1 as MNHEY and CDR2 as SVGAGI. The V end lost 6 bases, the J end lost 2 bases, and 17 bases lay between the germline ends. The CDR3 DNA reads TGTGCCAGCAGACGAAGGGGGGGACAAGCCTACGAGCAGTACTTC. Amino acid sequence: CASRRRGGQAYEQYF.

The gene calls are TRBV5-1 and TRBJ1-2; weak D call: TRBD1 (6 bases). The V and J ends lost 0 bases and 8 bases respectively, with 17 bases between them. Per the germline V gene, CDR1 is SGHRS and CDR2 is YFSETQ. CDR3 length: 15 residues. Written as DNA, the CDR3 is TGCGCCAGCAGCTTGGACCCACAGGGTGGATACGGCTACACCTTC. It specifies CASSLDPQGGYGYTF.

The CDR3 sequence: CATSRGGGSQPQHF. In DNA, the CDR3 is TGTGCCACCAGCAGAGGGGGGGGGAGTCAGCCCCAGCATTTT. The chain joins TRBV15 to TRBJ1-5; D possibly corresponds to TRBD1 (5 bases). The CDR3 length is 14 residues. CDR1 LNHNV and CDR2 YYDKDF come from the germline V gene (reference sequence). V gave up 1 base and J gave up 6 bases, with 10 bases separating them.

The V gene is TRBV10-3, the J gene TRBJ1-2; 9 bases are shared with TRBD1. CDR3 size: 15 residues. Germline values: CDR1 ENHRY, CDR2 SYGVKD. The trim removed 5 bases at V and 4 bases at J, leaving 8 bases unmatched. The CDR3 DNA reads as TGTGCCATCAGTTCCACCGGGACAGGGTTCTATGGCTACACCTTC. Translated, it gives CAISSTGTGFYGYTF.

The V and J genes are TRBV6-1 and TRBJ2-1, with D unresolved. The V and J ends lost 5 bases and 3 bases respectively, with 2 bases between them. This CDR3 spans 11 amino acids. Germline-derived CDR1 and CDR2 are MNHNS and SASEGT. CDR3 region: CASSLYNEQFF. CDR3 DNA sequence: TGTGCCAGCAGTCTCTACAATGAGCAGTTCTTC.

This chain connects TRBV3-1 (or the pseudogene TRBV3-2) to TRBJ1-6; D not resolved. The CDR3 is 14 residues long. Germline V gene data show CDR1 as LGHDT and CDR2 as YNNKEL (reference sequence). The ends were cut back, 0 bases at V and 10 bases at J, with 10 bases in the middle. The CDR3 coding sequence is TGTGCCAGCAGCCAAGATGCGACTTGGTCACCCCTCCACTTT. Its protein is CASSQDATWSPLHF.

The chain combines TRBV18 with TRBJ1-2; 7 bases match TRBD1. This CDR3 is built from 13 residues. Germline lookup yields CDR1 KGHSH and CDR2 LQKENI. J lost 8 bases, V lost 3 bases, and 6 bases had no gene match. This CDR3 is CASSPGTVGGYTF. CDR3 sequence (DNA): TGTGCCAGCTCACCGGGGACAGTGGGAGGCTACACCTTC.

In the case of this clone: A junction end diverges from the germline sequence, so it may reflect a read error. This sequence joins TRBV11-2 and TRBJ2-1; 12 bases agree with TRBD2. CDR3 length: 14 amino acids. Germline V gene lookup returns CDR1 SGHAT and CDR2 FQNNGV. The CDR3: CASSLASGGAKVVF. As DNA, the CDR3 is TGTGCCAGCAGCTTAGCTAGCGGGGGGGCCAAAGTAGTCTTC. The complete variable domain, with remaining parts taken from reference TRBV11-2 and TRBJ2-1, reads EAGVAQSPRYKIIEKRQSVAFWCNPISGHATLYWYQQILGQGPKLLIQFQNNGVVDDSQLPKDRFSAERLKGVDSTLKIQPAKLEDSAVYLCASSLASGGAKVVFGPGTRLTVL.

J is TRBJ2-3 and V is TRBV5-1; D is uncertain. Per germline, CDR1 SGHRS and CDR2 YFSETQ. Deletions cut 2 bases from V and 1 base from J, with 5 bases between. The CDR3 totals 13 residues. CDR3 nucleotide sequence: TGCGCCAGCAGCTTTACGGGCACAGATACGCAGTATTTT. Protein product: CASSFTGTDTQYF.

The chain has TRBV9 and TRBJ1-2; 7 nucleotides match TRBD1. Germline CDR1 reads SGDLS; CDR2 reads YYNGEE. Trimming took 0 bases from V and 3 from J; bases not matched to a gene: 5. There are 15 residues in the CDR3. The CDR3 DNA sequence: TGTGCCAGCAGCGTAGGGACAGGCCGTGACTATGGCTACACCTTC. Its translation is CASSVGTGRDYGYTF.